This T cell receptor beta chain was found in a study of T-cell reconstitution after alpha-beta-depleted transplantation in children. The CDR3 is made up of 14 amino acids. Unmatched junction bases numbered 2, after V lost 6 bases and J lost 3 bases. Germline V CDR1 and CDR2: SQVTM, ANQGSEA. The library targeted TCRbeta and was prepared with unique molecular identifiers. MiXCR was run by TCRdb on the PCR reads, yielding one entry per CDR3 protein. The data show some 500,000 distinct CDR3 sequences, roughly 18% seen once. This clonotype was obtained from a human donor who donated a stem cell graft to a child with acute lymphoblastic leukemia. Sequences were derived from PBMCs from the stem cell graft donor, sampled from the stem cell graft. The V and J genes are TRBV29-1 and TRBJ2-3; 14 positions agree with TRBD2. The CDR3 DNA sequence: TGCAGCGTCGGGACTAGCGGGAGAACAGATACGCAGTATTTT. This codes for CSVGTSGRTDTQYF.